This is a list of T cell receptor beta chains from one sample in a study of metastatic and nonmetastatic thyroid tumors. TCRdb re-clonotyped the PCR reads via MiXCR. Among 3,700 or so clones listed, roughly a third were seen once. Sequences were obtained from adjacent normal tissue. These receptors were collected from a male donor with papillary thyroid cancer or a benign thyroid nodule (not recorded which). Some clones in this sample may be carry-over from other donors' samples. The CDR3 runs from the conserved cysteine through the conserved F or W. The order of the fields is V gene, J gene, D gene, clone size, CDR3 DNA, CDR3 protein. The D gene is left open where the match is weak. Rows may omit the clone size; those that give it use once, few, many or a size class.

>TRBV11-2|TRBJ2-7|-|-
TGTGCCAGCAGCTTAGCCGGTAGCAGCTCCTACGAGCAGTACTTC
CASSLAGSSSYEQYF
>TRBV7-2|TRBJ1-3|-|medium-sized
TGTGCCAGCAGCTCATACCTTGCAACTGGAAACACCATATATTTT
CASSSYLATGNTIYF
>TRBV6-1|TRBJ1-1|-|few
TGTGCCAGCAGGCCCACCTCACGTGGAGGACCTGCCGTTGAAGCTTTCTTT
CASRPTSRGGPAVEAFF
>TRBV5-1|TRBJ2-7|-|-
TGCGCCAGCAGCTTGGTGGCAGCGAGCTCCTACGAGCAGTACTTC
CASSLVAASSYEQYF
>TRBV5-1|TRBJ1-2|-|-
TGCGCCAGCAGCTTGGGTGACAGTACTCCAGCGGGCTACACCTTC
CASSLGDSTPAGYTF
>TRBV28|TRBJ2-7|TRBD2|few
TGTGCCAGCAGTTTACCAGCGGGGGGATACGAGCAGTACTTC
CASSLPAGGYEQYF
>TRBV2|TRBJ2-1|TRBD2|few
TGTGCCAGGCGGGAGAGGGGCTACAATGAGCAGTTCTTC
CARRERGYNEQFF
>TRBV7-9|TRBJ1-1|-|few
TGTGCCAGCAGCTTCAGGGAAGCGGAAGCTTTCTTT
CASSFREAEAFF
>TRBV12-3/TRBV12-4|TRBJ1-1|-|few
TGTGCCAGCAGTTTTAGGGGGTATGAAGCTTTCTTT
CASSFRGYEAFF
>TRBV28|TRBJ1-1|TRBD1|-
TGTGCCAGCAGCCACCGATCGACAGGGGTCCGTGAAGCTTTCTTT
CASSHRSTGVREAFF
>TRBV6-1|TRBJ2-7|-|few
TGTGCCAGCAGTGAAGAATTTAGTGGAGACTGGGGCTCCTACGAGCAGTACTTC
CASSEEFSGDWGSYEQYF
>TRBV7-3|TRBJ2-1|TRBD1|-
TGTGCCAGCAGCTTAAGACAGGGTTGGGACAATGAGCAGTTCTTC
CASSLRQGWDNEQFF
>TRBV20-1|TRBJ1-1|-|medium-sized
TGCAGTGCTGGATTTACACTGAACACTGAAGCTTTCTTT
CSAGFTLNTEAFF
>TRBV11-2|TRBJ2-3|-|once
TGTGCCAGCAGCCCGGACTACCTTAGCACAGATACGCAGTATTTT
CASSPDYLSTDTQYF
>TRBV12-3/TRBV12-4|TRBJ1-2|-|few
TGTGCCAGCAGTTTAATGACAGGTTCCGAGTCCTATGGCTACACCTTC
CASSLMTGSESYGYTF
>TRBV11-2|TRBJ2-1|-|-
TGTGCCAGCAGCTTAAACCTAGCTGCAAACCCCTACAATGAGCAGTTCTTC
CASSLNLAANPYNEQFF
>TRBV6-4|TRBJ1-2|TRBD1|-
TGTGCCATTTTCGACAGGGGAGACTATGGCTACACCTTC
CAIFDRGDYGYTF
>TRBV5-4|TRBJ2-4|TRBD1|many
TGTGCCAGCAGCGCGCAGGGGGAAGCCAAAAACATTCAGTACTTC
CASSAQGEAKNIQYF
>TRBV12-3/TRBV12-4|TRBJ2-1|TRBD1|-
TGTGCCAGCAGTCCGGAAACAGGGGGCACCTACAATGAGCAGTTCTTC
CASSPETGGTYNEQFF
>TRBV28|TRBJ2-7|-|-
TGTGCCAGCAGTTTACAGAGATACGAGCAGTACTTC
CASSLQRYEQYF
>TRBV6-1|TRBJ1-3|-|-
TGTGCCAGCAGCGCTACCGGGACCTCTGGAAACACCATATATTTT
CASSATGTSGNTIYF
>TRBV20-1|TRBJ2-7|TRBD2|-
TGCAGTGCCCCTGGGACTAGCGGGAACCCCAAGGGTATCCACGAGCAGTACTTC
CSAPGTSGNPKGIHEQYF
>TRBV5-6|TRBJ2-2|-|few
TGTGCCAGCAGCTCATACGACGTAGCGAACACCGGGGAGCTGTTTTTT
CASSSYDVANTGELFF
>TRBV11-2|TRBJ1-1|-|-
TGTGCCAGCAGCTTCCTACAGGGACGAAGGGGCACTGAAGCTTTCTTT
CASSFLQGRRGTEAFF
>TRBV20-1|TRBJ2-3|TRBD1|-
TGCAGTGCGGGAACAGGGGCTTGGAGGGATACGCAGTATTTT
CSAGTGAWRDTQYF
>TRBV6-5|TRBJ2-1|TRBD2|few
TGTGCCAGCAGTTACTCCCGGCGGGAGCGGGACAATGAGCAGTTCTTC
CASSYSRRERDNEQFF
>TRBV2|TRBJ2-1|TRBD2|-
TGTGCCAGCAGGGGACTACAATCCTACAATGAGCAGTTCTTC
CASRGLQSYNEQFF
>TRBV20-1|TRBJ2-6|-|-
TGCAGTGCTAGGGGAAGGTCTGGGGCCAACGTCCTGACTTTC
CSARGRSGANVLTF
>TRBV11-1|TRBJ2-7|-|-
TGTGCCAGCAGCTCCCCTGGGGCAGGGAATACCTACGAGCAGTACTTC
CASSSPGAGNTYEQYF
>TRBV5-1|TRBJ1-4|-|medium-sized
TGCGCCAGCAGCTTGGTTGGTGGAGAAAAACTGTTTTTT
CASSLVGGEKLFF
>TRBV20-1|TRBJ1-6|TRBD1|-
TGCAGTGCCGCCCGGGACAGGCATAATTCACCGCTGCACTTT
CSAARDRHNSPLHF
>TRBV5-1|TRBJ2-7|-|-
TGCGCCAGCAGCTTACGAACGCCAGCGGCAGCCGACTCCTACGAGCAGTACTTC
CASSLRTPAAADSYEQYF
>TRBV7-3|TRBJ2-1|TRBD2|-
TGTGCCAGCAGCTTAGCTGGGAGGGTTTACAATGAGCAGTTCTTC
CASSLAGRVYNEQFF
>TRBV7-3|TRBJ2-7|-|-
TGTGCCAGCAGCCCAACGGACAGCTCCTACGAGCAGTACTTC
CASSPTDSSYEQYF
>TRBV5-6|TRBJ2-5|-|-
TGTGCCAGCAGCTGGGGTGCGGAGACCCAGTACTTC
CASSWGAETQYF
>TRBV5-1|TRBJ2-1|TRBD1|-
TGCGCCAGCAGCCATCCGGGACAGCCCTACAGTGAGCAGTTCTTC
CASSHPGQPYSEQFF
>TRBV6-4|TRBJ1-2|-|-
TGTGCCATTCTCGATAGGGGAAAGGATGGCTACACCTTC
CAILDRGKDGYTF
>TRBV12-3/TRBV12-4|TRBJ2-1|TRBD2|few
TGTGCCAGCAAATTCAGGGGCGGGAGGCACGAGCAGTTCTTC
CASKFRGGRHEQFF
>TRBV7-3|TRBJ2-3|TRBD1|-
TGTGCCAGCAGCTTGACAGGGGTTCCCACAGATACGCAGTATTTT
CASSLTGVPTDTQYF
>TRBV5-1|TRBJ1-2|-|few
TGCGCCAGCAGCTTCGGACGGGGGAGCTATGGCTACACCTTC
CASSFGRGSYGYTF
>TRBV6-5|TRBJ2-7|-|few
TGTGCCAGCAGCTACTCAATAGACCGCGAGCAGTACTTC
CASSYSIDREQYF
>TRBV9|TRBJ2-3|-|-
TGTGCCAGCAGCGGGGCCGACACAGATACGAAGTATTTT
CASSGADTDTKYF
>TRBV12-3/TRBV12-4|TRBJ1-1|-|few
TGTGCCAGCAGTTCACAGGGAAGTAGCACTGAAGCTTTCTTT
CASSSQGSSTEAFF
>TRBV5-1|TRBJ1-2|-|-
TGCGCCAGCAGCTCTGACCCGGGGACGGCGGGTGGCTACACCTTC
CASSSDPGTAGGYTF
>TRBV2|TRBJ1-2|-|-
TGTGCCAGCAGGCCGCTAGCGGGGGGCTATGGCTACACCTTC
CASRPLAGGYGYTF
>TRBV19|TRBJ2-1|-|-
TGTGCCAGTAGGGCCAACTCCTACAATGAGCAGTTCTTC
CASRANSYNEQFF
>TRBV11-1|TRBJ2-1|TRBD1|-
TGTGCCAGCCTACAGGGGGCCATAGCGGAGACCTCCTACAATGAGCAGTTCTTC
CASLQGAIAETSYNEQFF
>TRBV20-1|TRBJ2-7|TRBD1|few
TGCAGTGCTCCGGACAGGATTATCTACGAGCAGTACTTC
CSAPDRIIYEQYF
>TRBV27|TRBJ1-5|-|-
TGTGCCAGCAGTTCCATGGGGTCGGAGCCCCAGCATTTT
CASSSMGSEPQHF
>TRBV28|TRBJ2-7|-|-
TGTGCCAGCAGTTTGTACGGGCAGCAGTACTTC
CASSLYGQQYF
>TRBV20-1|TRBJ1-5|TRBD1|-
TGCAGTGCTTCACAACCTGGACAGGAGACTCAGCCCCAGCATTTT
CSASQPGQETQPQHF